This passage covers 12 T cell receptor beta chains from one sample sequenced in a study of cytomegalovirus exposure and HLA in healthy donors. Both 60 Vbeta primers and 13 Jbeta primers went into the PCR. Repertoires were generated with immunoSEQ multiplex PCR, while TCRdb's copy carries only in-frame clones and drops some. The data hold about 110,000 clones, with roughly 80% observed a single time. Material for sequencing was PBMCs. The receptors stem from a man in his fifties or sixties in good health and CMV-seronegative.

The table lists this clone with a few counts. The genes are TRBV18 and TRBJ2-1; TRBD1 aligns across 11 bases. This CDR3 is built from 15 residues. The germline gives CDR1 KGHSH, CDR2 LQKENI. The ends lost 5 bases at V and 7 bases at J; junction bases unmatched: 7. The CDR3 DNA reads as TGTGCCAGCTCATACCCGGGACAGGGGGTAAATGAGCAGTTCTTC. This translates into CASSYPGQGVNEQFF.

The chain employs TRBV2 and TRBJ1-5; no firm D call. Germline V gene lookup returns CDR1 SNHLY and CDR2 FYNNEI. The CDR3 is 12 residues long. V was cut by 6 bases and J by 6 bases, with 9 bases left in between. CDR3 coding DNA: TGTGCCAGCAGCAAGGAGGCTCAGCCCCAGCATTTT. Protein: CASSKEAQPQHF.

The chain links TRBV6-5 to TRBJ2-7, with TRBD1 matching 8 bases. In germline, CDR1 is MNHEY, CDR2 SVGAGI. CDR3 length equals 13 residues. The V gene end was trimmed by 6 bases and the J gene end by 2 bases; junction bases not matched to a gene: 3. In DNA, the CDR3 is TGTGCCAGCAGAGGGACAGGCGCCTACGAGCAGTACGTC. It codes for CASRGTGAYEQYV.

This chain links TRBV2 with TRBJ2-7; 12 bases align to TRBD2. J gave up 6 bases and V 6 bases, and 9 bases lay outside the gene matches. Germline CDR1 SNHLY, CDR2 FYNNEI. The CDR3 is 15 amino acids. The CDR3 is CASSLGLAGYREQYV. CDR3 nucleotides: TGTGCCAGCAGCCTCGGACTAGCGGGGTATCGCGAGCAGTACGTC.

This sequence joins TRBV5-1 and TRBJ2-3; 7 nucleotides align to TRBD1. Germline-derived CDR1 and CDR2 are SGHRS and YFSETQ. J was trimmed by 1 base and V by 10 bases; bases with no gene match: 9. This CDR3 comprises 14 residues. CDR3 sequence: CAGSPTGGTDTQYF. In DNA form, the CDR3 reads TGCGCCGGCTCCCCTACAGGGGGCACAGATACGCAGTATTTT.

This chain uses TRBV5-4 with TRBJ2-5, with D maybe TRBD1 (6 bases). Trimming left V 5 bases short and J 5 bases short, with 19 bases between. The germline gives CDR1 SGHNT, CDR2 YYREEE (reference sequence). CDR3 length: 15 amino acids. The CDR3 protein is CASRNGQLSGETQYF. CDR3 sequence (DNA): TGTGCCAGCAGAAATGGACAGCTCTCGGGGGAGACCCAGTACTTC.

This chain connects TRBV29-1 to TRBJ2-2; 9 bases are shared with TRBD2. The CDR3 runs 16 residues. V gave up 6 bases and J gave up 0 bases; unmatched junction bases: 8. The V gene's germline CDR1 is SQVTM and CDR2 ANQGSEA. CDR3 in amino acids: CSVYGAGGTNTGELFF. The CDR3 region has the DNA TGCAGCGTCTACGGGGCGGGGGGGACGAACACCGGGGAGCTGTTTTTT.

The chain employs TRBV5-1 and TRBJ1-2; perhaps TRBD1 as D (6 bases). With 5 bases removed from V and 7 bases from J, the gap between germline ends came to 21 bases. CDR3 length equals 15 residues. Germline V gene data show CDR1 as SGHRS and CDR2 as YFSETQ. CDR3 bases: TGCGCCAGCAGGGTACAGGTCCTGAGGGGGTCTGGCTACACCTTC. Translation gives CASRVQVLRGSGYTF.

The rearrangement links TRBV20-1 to TRBJ2-3; D not resolved. CDR1 DFQATT and CDR2 SNEGSKA come from the germline V gene (reference sequence). V shed 1 base and J shed 5 bases, with 4 bases lying between them. This CDR3 contains 11 residues. The CDR3, as DNA: TGCAGTGCTAGAGTCGGAGATACGCAGTATTTT. As protein: CSARVGDTQYF.

This clone was picked up one time. This chain joins TRBV7-2 and TRBJ2-1, with 9 nucleotides matching TRBD1. The CDR3 runs to 15 residues. The V segment lost 5 bases and the J segment 10 bases; nucleotides outside the gene matches: 12. CDR1 is SGHTA, CDR2 FQGNSA, per germline. The CDR3 nucleotides are TGTGCCAGCAGCCGACCCGGGACAGGGCTTCGCGAGCAGTTCTTC. As protein: CASSRPGTGLREQFF.

J is TRBJ1-2 and V is TRBV11-2, with unresolved D. V was cut by 0 bases and J by 4 bases, with 12 bases left in between. This CDR3 spans 15 amino acids. Germline V gene data show CDR1 as SGHAT and CDR2 as FQNNGV. CDR3 sequence: CASSLEFRRFYGYTF. The CDR3 nucleotides read TGTGCCAGCAGCTTAGAGTTTCGCAGGTTCTATGGCTACACCTTC.

The chain couples TRBV28 to TRBJ1-1; a possible D gene is TRBD1 (5 bases). Germline-derived CDR1 and CDR2 are MDHEN and SYDVKM. The V gene lost 5 bases and the J gene lost 1 base, with 11 bases spanning the gap. The CDR3 contains 14 residues. In DNA, the CDR3 is TGTGCCAGCAGTCGGGCAGGGTCGAACACTGAAGCTTTCTTT. Amino acids: CASSRAGSNTEAFF. Together with reference TRBV28 and TRBJ1-1, the CDR3 gives the full variable domain: DVKVTQSSRYLVKRTGEKVFLECVQDMDHENMFWYRQDPGLGLRLIYFSYDVKMKEKGDIPEGYSVSREKKERFSLILESASTNQTSMYLCASSRAGSNTEAFFGQGTRLTVV.